This T cell receptor beta chain was profiled in a study of radiotherapy plus CTLA-4 blockade in lung cancer (dated by TCRdb to the late 2010s). Regarding the complete study: Objective responses occurred in 15% to 20% of enrolled patients, and less than 35% achieved disease control.

Focal radiation therapy combined with CTLA-4 blockade (ipilimumab) was tested in patients with chemo-refractory metastatic non-small-cell lung cancer. Libraries were made using the immunoSEQ multiplex PCR assay. TCRdb provides this immuneACCESS table in a form limited to in-frame rearrangements. Some clones are lacking; in checked studies, under half of them reflect an unresolved V gene, and why the rest are absent is not known. The sample includes tens of thousands of clones, with 70% to 90% observed a single time. The ten largest clones take up roughly a sixth of the sample. What the work shows at the level of the full study, not this receptor alone: The strongest predictors of response, as reported, were early dynamic changes in blood T cell clones along with a rise in serum interferon-beta after radiation. After treatment with radiotherapy and ipilimumab, TCR clones that originated in tumors expanded in peripheral blood.

From a lookup of the germline V gene, CDR1 and CDR2 are LGHNA and YNFKEQ. Clipping removes 0 bases from V and 8 bases from J, with 8 as the unmatched junction base count. The CDR3 numbers 16 residues from cysteine through phenylalanine. The entry retains the CDR3 DNA only, 48 bases that are in frame from base 1. As concerns this clone: There is no known antigen for this receptor. Per-nucleotide qualities are absent, and no much larger clonotype sits a single base away.

The chain was built from TRBV4-2 and TRBJ2-1; the junction holds 9 bases that match TRBD2. This sequence was found in a human donor with non-small cell lung cancer that progressed on radiotherapy plus ipilimumab. The sample was peripheral blood, taken from a patient treated with radiotherapy plus ipilimumab. The CDR3 here reads CASSQDYSGGWDEQFF. Here is the DNA: TGTGCCAGCAGCCAAGATTACAGCGGGGGGTGGGATGAGCAGTTCTTC.